The 18 T cell receptor beta chains below were found in one sample sequenced in a study of T cell repertoires in aging, cancer and after chemotherapy. The template was genomic DNA from peripheral blood, not RNA. TRB rearrangements spanning V, D and J were amplified using mixed TRB-A/B primers. TCRdb ran MiXCR on the multiplex PCR reads and lists one entry per CDR3 protein. This repertoire shows some 15,000 distinct CDR3 sequences, about 20% found once; its top ten account for 5.7%. What was sequenced was blood. Every receptor here comes from a human donor in good health.

Ten or more counts support this clonotype. The chain joins TRBV19 to TRBJ1-1, with 11 bases aligning to TRBD1. The CDR3 contains 17 residues. Germline lookup yields CDR1 LNHDA and CDR2 SQIVND (reference sequence). With 7 bases clipped from V and 0 bases from J, the junction kept 10 bases outside the gene matches. DNA of the CDR3: TGTGCCAGTAAGGGCAGGACAGGGGGCGCGGTGAACACTGAAGCTTTCTTT. Residues: CASKGRTGGAVNTEAFF.

The sample holds a few counts of this clonotype. This chain joins TRBV6-2 or TRBV6-3 and TRBJ2-3, with D perhaps TRBD2 (5 bases). Germline V gene sequence: CDR1 MNHEY, CDR2 SVGEGT. Trimming removed 5 bases at V and 3 bases at J, with 12 bases between. This CDR3 is built from 14 residues. The CDR3 DNA reads TGTGCCAGCAGTCGCCCCGGACTGACAGATACGCAGTATTTT. It yields the protein CASSRPGLTDTQYF.

This clonotype appeared a few times. J is TRBJ1-2 and V is TRBV7-9; maybe TRBD1 (6 bases). Trimming pared 4 bases from V and 2 bases from J, leaving 17 bases between. The germline V gene encodes CDR1 SEHNR and CDR2 FQNEAQ (reference sequence). This CDR3 has 16 amino acids. This CDR3 is CASSWGAAAGNYGYTF. The DNA of the CDR3 is TGTGCCAGCAGCTGGGGGGCGGCCGCGGGGAACTATGGCTACACCTTC. Looking up the rest from reference TRBV7-9 and TRBJ1-2 gives the full variable domain: DTGVSQNPRHKITKRGQNVTFRCDPISEHNRLYWYRQTLGQGPEFLTYFQNEAQLEKSRLLSDRFSAERPKGSFSTLEIQRTEQGDSAMYLCASSWGAAAGNYGYTFGSGTRLTVV.

This clonotype was observed a handful of times. The V and J genes are TRBV6-5 and TRBJ2-5, with D unclear. This CDR3 spans 15 amino acids. V shed 1 base and J shed 1 base, with 10 bases lying between them. Germline CDR1 and CDR2: MNHEY and SVGAGI. The CDR3 here is CASSYFNQAQETQYF. The CDR3 region has the DNA TGTGCCAGCAGTTACTTTAATCAGGCCCAAGAGACCCAGTACTTC.

The chain employs TRBV6-5 and TRBJ1-5; D not certain. Trimming shortened V by 4 bases and J by 4 bases, and 8 bases separated the two germline ends. Germline V gene data show CDR1 as MNHEY and CDR2 as SVGAGI. CDR3 length equals 13 residues. The CDR3 bases are TGTGCCAGCAGTTCGCAGCTAAATCAGCCCCAGCATTTT. Its protein is CASSSQLNQPQHF.

Many counts were recorded for this clonotype. The chain recombines TRBV11-2 with TRBJ2-7, with 7 bases aligning to TRBD2. This CDR3 comprises 16 residues. CDR1 and CDR2 from the germline V gene are SGHAT and FQNNGV. V dropped 6 bases and J dropped 2; count of bases not matched to a gene: 13. CDR3 coding DNA: TGTGCCAGCAGGCCTATCGGGGGGACGGTCACCTACGAGCAGTACTTC. As protein: CASRPIGGTVTYEQYF.

This clonotype was detected once. The CDR3: CATSRGTSSDEQFF. CDR3 DNA sequence: TGTGCCACCAGCAGAGGGACTAGCTCGGATGAGCAGTTCTTC. The chain carries TRBV15 and TRBJ2-1, with 8 nucleotides matching TRBD2. V shed 1 base and J 8 bases; nucleotides not matched to a gene: 4. The CDR3 is 14 amino acids. Per the germline V gene, CDR1 is LNHNV and CDR2 is YYDKDF (reference sequence).

This rearrangement joins TRBV29-1 to TRBJ2-6; maybe TRBD1 (5 bases). Germline V gene data show CDR1 as SQVTM and CDR2 as ANQGSEA. With 4 bases removed from V and 0 bases from J, the gap between germline ends came to 10 bases. The CDR3 length is 15 residues. This CDR3 is CSVAGDSSGANVLTF. The CDR3 DNA reads as TGCAGCGTTGCCGGCGACAGCTCTGGGGCCAACGTCCTGACTTTC. Full variable domain (outside the CDR3, taken from reference TRBV29-1 and TRBJ2-6): SAVISQKPSRDICQRGTSLTIQCQVDSQVTMMFWYRQQPGQSLTLIATANQGSEATYESGFVIDKFPISRPNLTFSTLTVSNMSPEDSSIYLCSVAGDSSGANVLTFGAGSRLTVL.

CDR3 loop: CASSQPGTANYGYTF. CDR3 nucleotides: TGTGCCAGCAGCCAACCTGGGACAGCTAACTATGGCTACACCTTC. The V gene is TRBV14, the J gene TRBJ1-2, with 7 positions matching TRBD1. Per the germline V gene, CDR1 is SGHDN and CDR2 is FVKESK. This CDR3 has 15 amino acids. J lost 0 bases, V lost 2 bases, and 3 bases had no gene match.

The sample holds a few counts of this clonotype. The chain is built from TRBV7-9 and TRBJ2-7; 7 nucleotides line up with TRBD2. CDR3 length: 15 amino acids. V lost 5 bases to trimming and J lost 3 bases; unmatched junction nucleotides: 10. Germline lookup yields CDR1 SEHNR and CDR2 FQNEAQ (reference sequence). The CDR3 reads CASSRGDPEIYEQYF. CDR3 DNA: TGTGCCAGCAGCCGGGGGGACCCCGAGATCTACGAGCAGTACTTC. Using reference TRBV7-9 and TRBJ2-7 for the parts outside the CDR3, the full variable domain is DTGVSQNPRHKITKRGQNVTFRCDPISEHNRLYWYRQTLGQGPEFLTYFQNEAQLEKSRLLSDRFSAERPKGSFSTLEIQRTEQGDSAMYLCASSRGDPEIYEQYFGPGTRLTVT.

This chain joins TRBV6-4 and TRBJ2-2, with 7 nucleotides matching TRBD2. The CDR3 is made up of 16 amino acids. Germline V gene sequence: CDR1 MRHNA, CDR2 SNTAGT. The V gene end was trimmed by 3 bases and the J gene end by 3 bases; junction bases not matched to a gene: 7. This CDR3 reads CASSESGTTDTGELFF. The CDR3 DNA reads TGTGCCAGCAGTGAATCCGGGACTACAGACACCGGGGAGCTGTTTTTT.

This clonotype was observed a few times. The chain recombines TRBV25-1 with TRBJ1-2; no firm D call. This CDR3 has 13 residues. Germline lookup yields CDR1 MGHDK and CDR2 SYGVNS. The V end was cut by 10 bases, the J end by 7 bases, with 19 bases between. The CDR3 here is CATTATVYSGYTF. CDR3 DNA sequence: TGTGCCACCACAGCCACCGTGTATAGTGGCTACACCTTC.

The CDR3 sequence: CASSLGTSGVRETQYF. As DNA, the CDR3 is TGTGCCAGCAGCTTAGGGACTAGCGGGGTGAGAGAGACCCAGTACTTC. The chain couples TRBV5-5 to TRBJ2-5; TRBD2 aligns across 13 bases. The V and J ends lost 2 bases and 4 bases, in that order; junction bases with no gene match: 5. This CDR3 spans 16 amino acids. Germline CDR1 SGHKS, CDR2 YYEKEE (reference sequence).

Many counts were recorded for this clonotype. The rearrangement links TRBV24-1 to TRBJ1-2; 7 bases are shared with TRBD1. The ends lost 12 bases at V and 3 bases at J; junction bases unmatched: 12. CDR3 length: 14 amino acids. Germline CDR1 and CDR2: KGHDR and SFDVKD. DNA of the CDR3: TGTGCCCCTAGACAGGGAAAAGGGGACTATGGCTACACCTTC. It specifies CAPRQGKGDYGYTF.

The chain combines TRBV6-5 with TRBJ1-5, with D unresolved. Germline-derived CDR1 and CDR2 are MNHEY and SVGAGI. The length of the CDR3 is 13 residues. V was clipped by 8 bases and J by 2 bases, with 10 bases between them. DNA for the CDR3: TGTGCCAGCCGCCCTCGGGGCAATCAGCCCCAGCATTTT. This sequence encodes CASRPRGNQPQHF.

This rearrangement joins TRBV7-3 to TRBJ2-2; D not resolved. Trimming removed 2 bases at V and 8 bases at J, with 12 bases between. The length of the CDR3 is 14 residues. Germline V CDR1 and CDR2: SGHTA, FQGTGA. CDR3 sequence: CASSLLSVAGELFF. The CDR3 DNA reads as TGTGCCAGCAGCTTATTATCGGTGGCAGGGGAGCTGTTTTTT.

By proportion, this clonotype is medium-sized. The chain is built from TRBV20-1 and TRBJ2-7; 8 bases agree with TRBD1. The V segment lost 1 base and the J segment 4 bases; nucleotides outside the gene matches: 9. The germline V gene encodes CDR1 DFQATT and CDR2 SNEGSKA (reference sequence). CDR3 size: 15 residues. The CDR3 spells CSARVGQGQAYEQYF. CDR3 DNA sequence: TGCAGTGCTAGAGTGGGGCAGGGACAGGCATACGAGCAGTACTTC.

This clonotype has a handful of counts. V and J are TRBV11-2 and TRBJ2-2; TRBD1 or TRBD2 may be the D gene (5 bases each). From germline, CDR1 is SGHAT and CDR2 FQNNGV. The CDR3 consists of 15 residues. Trimming stripped 1 base from V and 4 bases from J, with 10 bases between. The CDR3 DNA reads TGTGCCAGCAGCTTAGGATGGGGACCCACCGGGGAGCTGTTTTTT. Amino acids: CASSLGWGPTGELFF.